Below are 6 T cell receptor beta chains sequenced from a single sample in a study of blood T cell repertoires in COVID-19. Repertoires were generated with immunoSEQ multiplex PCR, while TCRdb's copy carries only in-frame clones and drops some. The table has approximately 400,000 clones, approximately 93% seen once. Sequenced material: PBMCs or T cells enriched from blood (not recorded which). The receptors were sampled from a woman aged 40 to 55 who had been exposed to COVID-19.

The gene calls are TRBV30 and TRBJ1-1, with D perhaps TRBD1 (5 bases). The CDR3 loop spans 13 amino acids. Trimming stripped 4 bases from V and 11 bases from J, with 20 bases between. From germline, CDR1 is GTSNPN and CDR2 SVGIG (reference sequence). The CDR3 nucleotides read TGTGCCTGGACCAAAGGGGCAGCAGGCTCGGCTTTCTTT. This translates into CAWTKGAAGSAFF.

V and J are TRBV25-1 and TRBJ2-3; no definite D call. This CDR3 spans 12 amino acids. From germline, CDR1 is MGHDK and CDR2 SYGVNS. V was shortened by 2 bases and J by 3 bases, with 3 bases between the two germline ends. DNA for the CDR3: TGTGCCAGCAGTGAACAAACAGATACGCAGTATTTT. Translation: CASSEQTDTQYF.

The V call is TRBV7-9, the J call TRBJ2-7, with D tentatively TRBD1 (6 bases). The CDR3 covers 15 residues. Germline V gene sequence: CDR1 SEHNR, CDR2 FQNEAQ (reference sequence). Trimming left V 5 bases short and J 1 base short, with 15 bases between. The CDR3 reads CASSPRGGRSYEQYF. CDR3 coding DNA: TGTGCCAGCAGCCCACGAGGGGGTCGATCCTACGAGCAGTACTTC. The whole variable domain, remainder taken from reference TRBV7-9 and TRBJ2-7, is DTGVSQNPRHKITKRGQNVTFRCDPISEHNRLYWYRQTLGQGPEFLTYFQNEAQLEKSRLLSDRFSAERPKGSFSTLEIQRTEQGDSAMYLCASSPRGGRSYEQYFGPGTRLTVT.

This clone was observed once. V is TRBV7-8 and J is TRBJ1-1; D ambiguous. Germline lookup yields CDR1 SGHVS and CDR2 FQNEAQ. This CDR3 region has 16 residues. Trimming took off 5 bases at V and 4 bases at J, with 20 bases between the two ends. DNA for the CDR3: TGTGCCAGCAGCCCAAAAAAAGACAACCCGGCCACTGAAGCTTTCTTT. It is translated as CASSPKKDNPATEAFF.

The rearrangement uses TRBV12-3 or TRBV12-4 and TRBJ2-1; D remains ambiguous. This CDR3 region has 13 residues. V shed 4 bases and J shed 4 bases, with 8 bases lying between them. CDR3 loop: CASSSELYNEQFF. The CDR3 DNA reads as TGTGCCAGCAGTTCGGAGCTGTACAATGAGCAGTTCTTC.

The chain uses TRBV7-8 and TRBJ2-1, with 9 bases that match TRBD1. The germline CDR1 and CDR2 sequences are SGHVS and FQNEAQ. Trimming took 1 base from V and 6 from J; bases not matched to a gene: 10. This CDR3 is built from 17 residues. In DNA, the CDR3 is TGTGCCAGCAGCTTAGGTCGGACAGGGGCCATAGGCAATGAGCAGTTCTTC. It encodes CASSLGRTGAIGNEQFF.